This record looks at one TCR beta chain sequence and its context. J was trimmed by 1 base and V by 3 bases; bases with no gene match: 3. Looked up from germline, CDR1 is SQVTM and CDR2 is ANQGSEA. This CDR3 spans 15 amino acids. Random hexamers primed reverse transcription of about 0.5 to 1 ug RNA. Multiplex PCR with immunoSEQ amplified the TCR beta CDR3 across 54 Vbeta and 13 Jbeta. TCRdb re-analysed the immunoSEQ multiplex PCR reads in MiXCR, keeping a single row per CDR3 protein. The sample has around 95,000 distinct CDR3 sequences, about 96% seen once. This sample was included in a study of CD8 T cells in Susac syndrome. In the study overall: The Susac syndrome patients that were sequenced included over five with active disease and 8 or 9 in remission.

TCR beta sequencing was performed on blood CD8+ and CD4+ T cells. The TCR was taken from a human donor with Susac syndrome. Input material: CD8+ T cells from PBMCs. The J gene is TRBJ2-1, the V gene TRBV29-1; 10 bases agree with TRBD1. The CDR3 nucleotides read TGCAGCGTTGAGGTGGGACAGGGGTCCTACAATGAGCAGTTCTTC. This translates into CSVEVGQGSYNEQFF.